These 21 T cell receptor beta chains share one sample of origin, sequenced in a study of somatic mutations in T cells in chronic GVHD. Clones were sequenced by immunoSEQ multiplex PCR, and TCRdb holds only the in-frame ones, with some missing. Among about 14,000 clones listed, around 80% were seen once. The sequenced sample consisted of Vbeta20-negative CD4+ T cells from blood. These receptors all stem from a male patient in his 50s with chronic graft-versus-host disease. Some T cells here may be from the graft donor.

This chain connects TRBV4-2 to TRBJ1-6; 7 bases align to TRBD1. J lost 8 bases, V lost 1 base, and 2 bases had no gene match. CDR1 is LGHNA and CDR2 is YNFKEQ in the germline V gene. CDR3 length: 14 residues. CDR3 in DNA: TGTGCCAGCAGCCAAGTGGACAGGTATTCACCCCTCCACTTT. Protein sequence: CASSQVDRYSPLHF.

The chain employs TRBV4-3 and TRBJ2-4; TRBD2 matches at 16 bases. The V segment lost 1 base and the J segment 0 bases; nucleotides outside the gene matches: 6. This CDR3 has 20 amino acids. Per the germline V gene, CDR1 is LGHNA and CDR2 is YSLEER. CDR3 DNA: TGCGCCAGCAGCCAAGGGCCGGGACTAGCGGGAGGGGCAGCCAAAAACATTCAGTACTTC. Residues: CASSQGPGLAGGAAKNIQYF.

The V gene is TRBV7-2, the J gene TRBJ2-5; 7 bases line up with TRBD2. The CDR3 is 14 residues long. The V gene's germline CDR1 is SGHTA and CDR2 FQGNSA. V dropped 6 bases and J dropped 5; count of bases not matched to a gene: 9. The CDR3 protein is CASSQNGGRETQYF. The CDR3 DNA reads TGTGCCAGCAGTCAGAACGGGGGGAGGGAGACCCAGTACTTC.

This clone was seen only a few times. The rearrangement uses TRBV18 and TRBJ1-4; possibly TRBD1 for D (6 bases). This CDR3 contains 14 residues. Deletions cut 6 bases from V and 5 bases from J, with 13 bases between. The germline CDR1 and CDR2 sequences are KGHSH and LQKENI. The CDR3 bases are TGTGCCAGCTCGCCGGGGGGCGCAAATGAAAAACTGTTTTTT. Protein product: CASSPGGANEKLFF.

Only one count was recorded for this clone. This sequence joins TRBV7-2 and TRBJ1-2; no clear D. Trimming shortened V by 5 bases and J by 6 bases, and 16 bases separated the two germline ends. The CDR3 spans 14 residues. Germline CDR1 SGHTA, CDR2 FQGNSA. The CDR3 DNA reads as TGTGCCAGCAGCCTCCGGAGTAGAGCGGATGGCTACACCTTC. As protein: CASSLRSRADGYTF.

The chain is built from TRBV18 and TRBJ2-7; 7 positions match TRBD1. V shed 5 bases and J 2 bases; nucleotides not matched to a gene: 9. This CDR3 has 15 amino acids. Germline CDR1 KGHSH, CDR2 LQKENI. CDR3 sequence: CASSSQGVRPYEQYF. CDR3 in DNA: TGTGCCAGCTCATCGCAGGGGGTCCGACCCTACGAGCAGTACTTC. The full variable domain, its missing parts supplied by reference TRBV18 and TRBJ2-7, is NAGVMQNPRHLVRRRGQEARLRCSPMKGHSHVYWYRQLPEEGLKFMVYLQKENIIDESGMPKERFSAEFPKEGPSILRIQQVVRGDSAAYFCASSSQGVRPYEQYFGPGTRLTVT.

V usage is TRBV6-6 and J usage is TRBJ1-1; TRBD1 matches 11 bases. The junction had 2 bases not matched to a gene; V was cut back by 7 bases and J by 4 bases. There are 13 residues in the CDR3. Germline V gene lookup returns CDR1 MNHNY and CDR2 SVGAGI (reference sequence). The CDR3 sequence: CASTGTGGTEAFF. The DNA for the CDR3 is TGTGCCAGCACAGGGACAGGGGGCACTGAAGCTTTCTTT.

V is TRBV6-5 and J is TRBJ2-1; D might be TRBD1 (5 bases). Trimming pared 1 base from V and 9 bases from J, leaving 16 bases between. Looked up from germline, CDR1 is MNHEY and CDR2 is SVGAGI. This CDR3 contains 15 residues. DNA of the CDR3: TGTGCCAGCAGTTACTGGCGGCAGGGAAAGGGTGAGCAGTTCTTC. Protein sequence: CASSYWRQGKGEQFF.

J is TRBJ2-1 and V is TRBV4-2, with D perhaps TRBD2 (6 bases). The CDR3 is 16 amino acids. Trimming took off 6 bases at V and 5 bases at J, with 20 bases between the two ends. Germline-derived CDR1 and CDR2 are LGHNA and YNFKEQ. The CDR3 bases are TGTGCCAGCAGTAGAAGGGAGGCTAGCGACCACAATGAGCAGTTCTTC. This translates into CASSRREASDHNEQFF.

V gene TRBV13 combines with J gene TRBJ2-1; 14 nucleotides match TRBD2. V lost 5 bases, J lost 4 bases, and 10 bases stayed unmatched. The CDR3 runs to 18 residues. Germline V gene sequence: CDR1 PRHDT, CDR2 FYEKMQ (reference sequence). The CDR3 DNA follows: TGTGCCAGCAGCCTCCGGGGACTAGCGGGGGCCTCATACAATGAGCAGTTCTTC. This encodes CASSLRGLAGASYNEQFF.

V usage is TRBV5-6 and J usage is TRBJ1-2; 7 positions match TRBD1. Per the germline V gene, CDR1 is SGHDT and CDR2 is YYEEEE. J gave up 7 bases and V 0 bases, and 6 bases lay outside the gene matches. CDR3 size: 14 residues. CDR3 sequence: CASSLAEQGLGYTF. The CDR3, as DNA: TGTGCCAGCAGCTTGGCCGAACAGGGGCTTGGCTACACCTTC. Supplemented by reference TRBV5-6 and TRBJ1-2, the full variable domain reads DAGVTQSPTHLIKTRGQQVTLRCSPKSGHDTVSWYQQALGQGPQFIFQYYEEEERQRGNFPDRFSGHQFPNYSSELNVNALLLGDSALYLCASSLAEQGLGYTFGSGTRLTVV.

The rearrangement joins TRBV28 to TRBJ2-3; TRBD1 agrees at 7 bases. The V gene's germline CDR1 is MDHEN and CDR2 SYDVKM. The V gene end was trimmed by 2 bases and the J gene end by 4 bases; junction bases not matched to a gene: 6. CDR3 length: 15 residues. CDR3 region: CASSLGTGAPDTQYF. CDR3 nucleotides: TGTGCCAGCAGTTTAGGTACAGGGGCACCAGATACGCAGTATTTT. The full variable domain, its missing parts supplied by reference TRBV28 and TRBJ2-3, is DVKVTQSSRYLVKRTGEKVFLECVQDMDHENMFWYRQDPGLGLRLIYFSYDVKMKEKGDIPEGYSVSREKKERFSLILESASTNQTSMYLCASSLGTGAPDTQYFGPGTRLTVL.

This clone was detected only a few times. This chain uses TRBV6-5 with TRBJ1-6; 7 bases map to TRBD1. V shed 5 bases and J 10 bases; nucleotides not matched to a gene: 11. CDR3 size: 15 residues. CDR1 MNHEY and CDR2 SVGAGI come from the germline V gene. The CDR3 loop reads CASSPQRTGHSPLHF. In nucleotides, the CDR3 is TGTGCCAGCAGTCCTCAGCGGACAGGACACTCACCCCTCCACTTT.

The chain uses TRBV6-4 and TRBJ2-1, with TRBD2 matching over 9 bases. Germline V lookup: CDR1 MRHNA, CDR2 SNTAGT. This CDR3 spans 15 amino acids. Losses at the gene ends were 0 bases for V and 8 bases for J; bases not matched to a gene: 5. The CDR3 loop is CASSDSGGGADEQFF. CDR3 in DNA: TGTGCCAGCAGTGACTCTGGCGGGGGGGCAGATGAGCAGTTCTTC.

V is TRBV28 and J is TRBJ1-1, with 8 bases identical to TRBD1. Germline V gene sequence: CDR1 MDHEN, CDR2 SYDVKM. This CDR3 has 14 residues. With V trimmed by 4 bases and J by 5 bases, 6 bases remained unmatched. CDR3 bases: TGTGCCAGCAGTTCCCCGACAGGGGAAACTGAAGCTTTCTTT. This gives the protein CASSSPTGETEAFF. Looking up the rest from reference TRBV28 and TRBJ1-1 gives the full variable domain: DVKVTQSSRYLVKRTGEKVFLECVQDMDHENMFWYRQDPGLGLRLIYFSYDVKMKEKGDIPEGYSVSREKKERFSLILESASTNQTSMYLCASSSPTGETEAFFGQGTRLTVV.

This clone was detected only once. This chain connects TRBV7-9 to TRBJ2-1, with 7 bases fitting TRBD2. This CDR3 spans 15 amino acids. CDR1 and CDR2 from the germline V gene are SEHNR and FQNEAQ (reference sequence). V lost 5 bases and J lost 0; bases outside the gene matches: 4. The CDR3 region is CASSRGGGSYNEQFF. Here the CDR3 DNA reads TGTGCCAGCAGCCGGGGCGGGGGCTCCTACAATGAGCAGTTCTTC.

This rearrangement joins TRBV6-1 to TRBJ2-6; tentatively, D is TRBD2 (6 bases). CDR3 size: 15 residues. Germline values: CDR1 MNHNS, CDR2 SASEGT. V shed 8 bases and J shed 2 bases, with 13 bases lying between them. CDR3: CASDGGLPGANVLTF. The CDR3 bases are TGTGCCAGCGACGGGGGTCTCCCTGGGGCCAACGTCCTGACTTTC.

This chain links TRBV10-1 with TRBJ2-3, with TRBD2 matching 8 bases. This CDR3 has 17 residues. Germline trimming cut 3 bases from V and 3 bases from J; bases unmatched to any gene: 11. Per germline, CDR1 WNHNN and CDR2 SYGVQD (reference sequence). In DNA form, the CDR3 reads TGCGCCAGCAGTGATCAAGCGGGGGCAACTTCGACAGATACGCAGTATTTT. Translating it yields CASSDQAGATSTDTQYF.

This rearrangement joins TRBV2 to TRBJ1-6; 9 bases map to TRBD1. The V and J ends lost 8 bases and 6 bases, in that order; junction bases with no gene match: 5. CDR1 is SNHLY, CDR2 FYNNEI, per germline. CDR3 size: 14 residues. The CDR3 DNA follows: TGTGCCAGCCGGCGGACAGGGGTTAATTCACCCCTCCACTTT. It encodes CASRRTGVNSPLHF.

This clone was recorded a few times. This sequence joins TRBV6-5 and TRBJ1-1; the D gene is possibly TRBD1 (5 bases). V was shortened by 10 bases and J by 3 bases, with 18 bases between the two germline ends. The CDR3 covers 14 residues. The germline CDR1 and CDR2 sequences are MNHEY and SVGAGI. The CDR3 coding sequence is TGTGCCATCAAGACTGGGGCGGGGGACACTGAAGCTTTCTTT. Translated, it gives CAIKTGAGDTEAFF.

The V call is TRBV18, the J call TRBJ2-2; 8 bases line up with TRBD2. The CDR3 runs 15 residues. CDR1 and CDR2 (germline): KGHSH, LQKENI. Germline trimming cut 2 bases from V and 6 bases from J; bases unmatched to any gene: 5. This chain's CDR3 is CASSPLTSEAGELFF. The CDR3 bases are TGTGCCAGCTCACCATTGACTAGCGAGGCCGGGGAGCTGTTTTTT.